These T cell receptor beta chains were read from a single sample in a study of identical twins. TCRdb re-analysed the 5' RACE reads in MiXCR, keeping a single row per CDR3 protein. The sample shows 250,000 to 300,000 distinct CDR3 sequences, roughly 10% of them seen only once. The same specimen was also included in a second study, on yellow fever vaccine responses in identical twins.

The source material was CD8+ T cells sorted from blood. The receptors stem from a woman younger than 35 in good health. CDR3s leave out the opening cysteine and the closing phenylalanine or tryptophan. A D gene is named only where the DNA matches it firmly.

cdr3_aa j_call d_call v_call
ASSLGDLGTEAF TRBJ1-1 - TRBV7-2
SVAKGAREQY TRBJ2-7 TRBD1 TRBV29-1
ASSYVIPSGDSSTDTQY TRBJ2-3 TRBD2 TRBV6-5
ASSSRPEWTEAF TRBJ1-1 - TRBV6-5
ASSLAGQSSYEQY TRBJ2-7 - TRBV27
ASSNQRGTDNEQF TRBJ2-1 - TRBV6-2/TRBV6-3
ASSEPDRGMSDTQY TRBJ2-3 TRBD1 TRBV2
ATLRDNEQF TRBJ2-1 - TRBV24-1
ASCGPGLAGGPNTGELF TRBJ2-2 TRBD2 TRBV12-3/TRBV12-4
ASSQSALRPMNTEAF TRBJ1-1 - TRBV4-1
ASSPLGNSGSPDEQY TRBJ2-7 TRBD2 TRBV12-3/TRBV12-4
ASRDLGQGDQETQY TRBJ2-5 TRBD1 TRBV6-2/TRBV6-3
SARDLSDPYNEQF TRBJ2-1 - TRBV20-1
SVDTGNTEAF TRBJ1-1 - TRBV29-1
ASSQYVTSDRETQY TRBJ2-5 TRBD2 TRBV16
ASSQDAGQNYNSPLH TRBJ1-6 TRBD1 TRBV4-1
ASSLASPGLGMEGANVLT TRBJ2-6 TRBD2 TRBV12-3/TRBV12-4
ASSPRQGVSDTEAF TRBJ1-1 TRBD1 TRBV7-9
ASSLLGLAGAKNIQY TRBJ2-4 TRBD2 TRBV5-1
ASRPAGDVNEQF TRBJ2-1 TRBD2 TRBV6-2/TRBV6-3
ASSPPGRGAPLFNTGELF TRBJ2-2 - TRBV14
ASSPNLGPYEQY TRBJ2-7 - TRBV12-3/TRBV12-4
ASSLASRDRANTGELF TRBJ2-2 TRBD1 TRBV5-4
ASSSQRDPFAF TRBJ1-1 - TRBV9
ASSRFNTGELF TRBJ2-2 - TRBV11-2
ASSQEVGQGPSNTGELF TRBJ2-2 TRBD1 TRBV4-3
ASSTTSGGHTDTQY TRBJ2-3 TRBD2 TRBV6-4
ATSAEGQGLETQY TRBJ2-5 TRBD1 TRBV15
ASSLWTDIQETQY TRBJ2-5 - TRBV7-8
SVEEEYEQY TRBJ2-7 - TRBV29-1
ASSPGLADLGDGGETQY TRBJ2-5 TRBD2 TRBV5-6
ASSLVQGASNQPQH TRBJ1-5 TRBD1 TRBV5-1